This TCR beta chain was identified in a study of B cell selection in AIRE deficiency. CD4+CD127+ cells were sorted as the conventional CD4 T cells. Repertoires were generated with immunoSEQ multiplex PCR, while TCRdb's copy carries only in-frame clones and drops some. The data contain some 25,000 clones, roughly 96% of them singletons. The trim removed 4 bases at V and 5 bases at J, leaving 4 bases unmatched. Germline V CDR1 and CDR2: SEHNR, FQNEAQ (reference sequence). This CDR3 is 13 amino acids long. This clone was recorded only once. Sequencing was done on a sample of CD4+CD127+ conventional T cells sorted from PBMCs. The clonotype was recovered from a human donor in good health. The chain couples TRBV7-9 to TRBJ1-1; TRBD1 matches 7 bases. The CDR3 sequence: CASSSTGVTEAFF. DNA for the CDR3: TGTGCCAGCAGCTCCACAGGGGTAACTGAAGCTTTCTTT. Complete variable domain (other parts from reference TRBV7-9 and TRBJ1-1): DTGVSQNPRHKITKRGQNVTFRCDPISEHNRLYWYRQTLGQGPEFLTYFQNEAQLEKSRLLSDRFSAERPKGSFSTLEIQRTEQGDSAMYLCASSSTGVTEAFFGQGTRLTVV.